This is a list of T cell receptor beta chains from one sample in a study of blood T cell repertoires in COVID-19. TCRdb keeps only in-frame clones here, not all; method: immunoSEQ multiplex PCR. The profile shows approximately 20,000 clones, over 70% of them singletons. Sequencing input: peripheral blood. The receptors originated from a human donor in a cohort sampled during active COVID-19. Each CDR3 is given without its conserved first and last residue. Fields, in order: V gene, J gene, CDR3 length, CDR3 protein.

TRBV5-6	TRBJ1-1	10	ASSLGPSQAF
TRBV28	TRBJ1-6	12	ASSFAGSRSPLH
TRBV11-3	TRBJ2-7	12	ASSLGQGNYEQY
TRBV6-6	TRBJ2-3	12	ASTYPGGTDTQY
TRBV2	TRBJ1-1	15	ASRDGTLELIYTEAF
TRBV3-1/TRBV3-2	TRBJ1-2	13	ASSQAGGGDYGYT
TRBV19	TRBJ2-7	12	ASRAGQGPYEQY
TRBV27	TRBJ2-7	13	ASSQTGTVSYEQY
TRBV5-1	TRBJ2-7	10	ASSLDNYEQY
TRBV5-1	TRBJ1-1	13	ASSSGDVLDTEAF
TRBV12-3/TRBV12-4	TRBJ2-7	10	ASSPSGREQY
TRBV12-3/TRBV12-4	TRBJ1-3	10	ASGLSGNTIY
TRBV3-1/TRBV3-2	TRBJ2-7	14	ASSQGFGTSGREQY
TRBV12-2	TRBJ1-6	14	ASRFLDKTYNSPLH
TRBV7-9	TRBJ2-1	13	ASSLDLAAYNEQF
TRBV2	TRBJ1-6	11	ASTGREDSPLH
TRBV27	TRBJ1-2	10	ASRRQGAGYT
TRBV3-1/TRBV3-2	TRBJ1-2	13	ASSQGGGGVYGYT
TRBV28	TRBJ1-5	11	AVQGGPNQPQH
TRBV6-6	TRBJ1-5	13	ASSKQGWGNQPQH
TRBV5-1	TRBJ1-5	12	ASSLGAGNQPQH
TRBV3-1/TRBV3-2	TRBJ2-4	11	ASSQDRGTEQY
TRBV20-1	TRBJ2-1	18	SASPGLAGLLGSSYNEQF
TRBV7-9	TRBJ2-7	12	ASSLDAKPYEQY
TRBV2	TRBJ2-5	13	ASARGLAGKETQY
TRBV7-3	TRBJ1-2	12	ASSQRGQGGGYT
TRBV7-3	TRBJ1-1	11	ASSLEQNTEAF
TRBV5-1	TRBJ2-5	12	ASSLGTLQETQY
TRBV6-2/TRBV6-3	TRBJ2-7	11	ASSLLADYEQY
TRBV19	TRBJ2-1	11	ASSILAGAEQF
TRBV18	TRBJ1-2	13	ASSREVQGALGYT
TRBV30	TRBJ2-7	13	AWTRGLAGIYEQY
TRBV19	TRBJ1-6	11	ASMVAANSPLH